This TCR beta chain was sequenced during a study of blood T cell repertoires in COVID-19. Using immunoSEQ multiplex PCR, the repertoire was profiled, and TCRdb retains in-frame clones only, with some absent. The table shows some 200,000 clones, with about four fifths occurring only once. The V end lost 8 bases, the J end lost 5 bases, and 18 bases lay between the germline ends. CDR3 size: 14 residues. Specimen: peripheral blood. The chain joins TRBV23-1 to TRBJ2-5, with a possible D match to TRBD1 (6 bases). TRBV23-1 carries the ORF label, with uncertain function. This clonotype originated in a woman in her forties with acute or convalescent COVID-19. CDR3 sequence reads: CASAKDRLRETQYF. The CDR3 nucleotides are TGCGCCAGCGCCAAGGACAGACTTAGGGAGACCCAGTACTTC.